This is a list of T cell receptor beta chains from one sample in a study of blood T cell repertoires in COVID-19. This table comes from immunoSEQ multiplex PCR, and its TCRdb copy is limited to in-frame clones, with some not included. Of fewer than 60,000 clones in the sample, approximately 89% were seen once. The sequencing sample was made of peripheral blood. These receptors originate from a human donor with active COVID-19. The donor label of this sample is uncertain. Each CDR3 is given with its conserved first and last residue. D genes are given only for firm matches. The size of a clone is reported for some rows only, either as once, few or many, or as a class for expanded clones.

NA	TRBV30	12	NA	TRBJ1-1	CAWEQGYNRAFF	TGTGCCTGGGAGCAGGGTTATAATCGGGCTTTCTTT
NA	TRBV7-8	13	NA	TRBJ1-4	CASSTEKTRKLFF	TGTGCCAGCAGCACGGAGAAAACAAGGAAACTGTTTTTT
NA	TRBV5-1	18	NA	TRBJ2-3	CASSSFEGGTLSTDTQYF	TGCGCCAGCAGCTCCTTCGAGGGGGGGACCCTTAGCACAGATACGCAGTATTTT
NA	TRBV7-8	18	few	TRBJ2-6	CASSLWGRWGEGANVLTF	TGTGCCAGCAGCTTATGGGGCCGGTGGGGGGAAGGGGCCAACGTCCTGACTTTC
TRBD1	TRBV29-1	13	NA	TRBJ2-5	CSVPLTGLSAQYF	TGCAGCGTCCCCTTGACAGGGCTCTCGGCCCAGTACTTC
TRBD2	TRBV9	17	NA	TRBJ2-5	CASSPGASGSELETQYF	TGTGCCAGCAGCCCAGGGGCTAGCGGGAGCGAACTAGAGACCCAGTACTTC
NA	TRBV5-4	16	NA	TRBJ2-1	CASSPLSGASYNEQFF	TGTGCCAGCAGCCCACTTTCGGGAGCCTCCTACAATGAGCAGTTCTTC
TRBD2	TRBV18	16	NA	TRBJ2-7	CASSPLAGGLSYEQYF	TGTGCCAGCTCACCACTGGCGGGGGGCCTCTCCTACGAGCAGTACTTC
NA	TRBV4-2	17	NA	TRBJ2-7	CASSQDLGRQGGGEQYF	TGTGCCAGCAGCCAAGATTTGGGGAGACAGGGAGGCGGGGAGCAGTACTTC
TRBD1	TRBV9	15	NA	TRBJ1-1	CASSVGQGADTEAFF	TGTGCCAGCAGCGTAGGACAGGGGGCCGACACTGAAGCTTTCTTT
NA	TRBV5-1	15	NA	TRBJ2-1	CASSLGSRAYNEQFF	TGCGCCAGCAGCTTAGGGAGTCGGGCCTACAATGAGCAGTTCTTC
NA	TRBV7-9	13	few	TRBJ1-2	CASSPASNYGYTF	TGTGCCAGCAGCCCCGCCAGTAACTATGGCTACACCTTC
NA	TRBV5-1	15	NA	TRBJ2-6	CASSLDSSGANVLTF	TGCGCCAGCAGCTTGGACTCCTCTGGGGCCAACGTCCTGACTTTC
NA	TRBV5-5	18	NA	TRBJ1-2	CASSLALNRERTNGGYTF	TGTGCCAGCAGCTTGGCATTGAACAGGGAACGGACAAACGGGGGCTACACCTTC
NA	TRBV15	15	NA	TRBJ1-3	CATSRDVQAGNTIYF	TGTGCCACCAGCAGAGACGTTCAGGCTGGAAACACCATATATTTT
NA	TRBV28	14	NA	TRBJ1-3	CASRQGDSGNTIYF	TGTGCCAGCAGACAAGGAGACTCTGGAAACACCATATATTTT
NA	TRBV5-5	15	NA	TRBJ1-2	CASSLADRPGYGYTF	TGTGCCAGCAGCTTGGCCGACAGGCCCGGGTATGGCTACACCTTC
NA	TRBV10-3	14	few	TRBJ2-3	CAIRGHPTTDTQYF	TGTGCCATCAGGGGACACCCCACCACAGATACGCAGTATTTT
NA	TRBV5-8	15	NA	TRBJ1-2	CASSPPGQTNYGYTF	TGTGCCAGCAGCCCCCCCGGACAGACTAACTATGGCTACACCTTC
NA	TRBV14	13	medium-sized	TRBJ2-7	CASSQDRSYEQYF	TGTGCCAGCAGCCAAGATCGGTCCTACGAGCAGTACTTC
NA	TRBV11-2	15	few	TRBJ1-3	CASSLAGVSGNTIYF	TGTGCCAGCAGCTTAGCAGGGGTCTCTGGAAACACCATATATTTT
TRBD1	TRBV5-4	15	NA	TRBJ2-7	CASRRGTGQGREQYF	TGTGCCAGCAGGCGCGGGACAGGTCAAGGGCGCGAGCAGTACTTC
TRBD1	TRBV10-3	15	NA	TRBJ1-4	CAISQTTGGIEKLFF	TGTGCCATCAGTCAAACGACAGGGGGCATTGAAAAACTGTTTTTT
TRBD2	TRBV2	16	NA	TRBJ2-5	CASSVGYSGREETQYF	TGTGCCAGCAGTGTTGGATATAGCGGGAGAGAAGAGACCCAGTACTTC
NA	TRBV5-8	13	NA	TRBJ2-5	CASSLAMVETQYF	TGTGCCAGCAGCTTGGCTATGGTTGAGACCCAGTACTTC
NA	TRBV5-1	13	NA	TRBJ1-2	CASGGGTNGGYTF	TGCGCCAGCGGTGGAGGTACCAATGGTGGCTACACCTTC
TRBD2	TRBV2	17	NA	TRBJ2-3	CASSETTLAGTPDTQYF	TGTGCCAGCAGTGAAACTACGCTAGCGGGAACCCCAGATACGCAGTATTTT
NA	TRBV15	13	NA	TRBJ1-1	CATSRDRSTEAFF	TGTGCCACCAGCAGAGACAGGTCCACTGAAGCTTTCTTT
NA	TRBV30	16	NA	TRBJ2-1	CAWSLYRGSSYNEQFF	TGTGCCTGGAGCTTATATCGGGGGTCCTCCTACAATGAGCAGTTCTTC